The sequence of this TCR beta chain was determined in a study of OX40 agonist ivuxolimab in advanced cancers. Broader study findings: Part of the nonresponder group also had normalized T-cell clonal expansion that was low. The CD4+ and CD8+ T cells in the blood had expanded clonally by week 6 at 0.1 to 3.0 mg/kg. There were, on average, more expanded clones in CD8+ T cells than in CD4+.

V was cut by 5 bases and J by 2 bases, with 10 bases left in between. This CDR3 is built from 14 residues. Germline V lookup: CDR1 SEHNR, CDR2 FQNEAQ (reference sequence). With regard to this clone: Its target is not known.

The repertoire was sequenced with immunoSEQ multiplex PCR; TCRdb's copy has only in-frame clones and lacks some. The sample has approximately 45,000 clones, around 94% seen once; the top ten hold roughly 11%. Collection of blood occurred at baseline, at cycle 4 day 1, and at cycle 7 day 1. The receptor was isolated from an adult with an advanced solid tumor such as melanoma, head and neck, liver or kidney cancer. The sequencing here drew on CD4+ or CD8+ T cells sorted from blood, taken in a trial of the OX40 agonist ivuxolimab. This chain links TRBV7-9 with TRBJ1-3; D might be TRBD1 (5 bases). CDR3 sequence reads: CASSPSGAGNTIYF. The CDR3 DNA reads TGTGCCAGCAGCCCTTCGGGGGCTGGAAACACCATATATTTT.